This TCR beta chain was observed in a study of blood T cells in healthy people across ages. Per germline, CDR1 SGHTA and CDR2 FQGNSA. The CDR3 runs 16 residues. V lost 1 base and J lost 4, with 16 bases in between. Primers used in a second PCR of roughly 7 to 11 cycles were a sample-barcoded 5' primer and a J-beta primer mix. TCRdb independently ran MiXCR on the 5' RACE reads; one entry per CDR3 protein. The sample has around 780,000 distinct CDR3 sequences; roughly three fifths are singletons. The chain couples TRBV7-2 to TRBJ1-2; possible D gene TRBD1, 5 bases. The sequenced sample consisted of blood. The receptor was derived from a man between 35 and 55 years old in good health. The CDR3 region has the DNA TGTGCCAGCAGCTTAGTAAGGGGTACCCCAACCTATGGCTACACCTTC. Translated, it gives CASSLVRGTPTYGYTF.